These T cell receptor beta chains were read from a single sample in a study of vaccination and CD4 T cells after COVID-19. MiXCR, applied by TCRdb to the PCR reads, yields one record per CDR3 protein. The sample holds some 28,000 distinct CDR3 sequences, over 40% seen once. This sample comprised CD4+ T cells from blood, obtained about 7 months after SARS-CoV-2 vaccination. The source of these receptors is a human donor who had recovered from COVID-19. The CDR3 runs from the conserved cysteine through the conserved F or W. D genes are given only for firm matches. Clone size is stated in some rows and not others, as once, few, many or a class when expanded.

>-|TRBJ2-7|-|TRBV7-5
CISVSEATERESYDYEQYF
-
>-|TRBJ2-2|-|TRBV7-3
CASSPQPPVGTGELFF
TGTGCCAGCAGCCCCCAACCCCCGGTTGGCACCGGGGAGCTGTTTTTT
>-|TRBJ1-1|-|TRBV2
CASRAEHGTEAFF
TGTGCCAGCAGGGCGGAGCATGGAACTGAAGCTTTCTTT
>TRBD2|TRBJ2-5|-|TRBV6-1
CASRLAGGPGETQYF
TGTGCCAGCAGACTAGCGGGAGGGCCCGGGGAGACCCAGTACTTC
>-|TRBJ2-7|-|TRBV4-2
CASSRRTSTYEQYF
TGTGCCAGCAGCCGGCGGACTTCTACTTACGAGCAGTACTTC
>-|TRBJ1-2|few|TRBV28
CASRGGGRTSGYTF
TGTGCCAGCAGAGGCGGGGGACGGACGAGCGGCTACACCTTC
>-|TRBJ2-1|-|TRBV20-1
CSARRPDRGREGRRNEQFF
TGCAGTGCTAGAAGACCTGACAGGGGGCGGGAGGGCCGCCGCAATGAGCAGTTCTTC
>-|TRBJ1-2|-|TRBV12-3/TRBV12-4
CASSLTGRDGYTF
TGTGCCAGCAGTCTTACAGGGAGGGATGGCTACACCTTC
>-|TRBJ2-7|-|TRBV7-9
CASSLAQEDAYEQYF
TGTGCCAGCAGCTTAGCGCAGGAGGACGCCTACGAGCAGTACTTC
>TRBD2|TRBJ2-1|few|TRBV15
CATSRGLAGGNEQFF
TGTGCCACCAGCAGGGGACTAGCGGGGGGCAATGAGCAGTTCTTC
>-|TRBJ1-1|-|TRBV12-3/TRBV12-4
CASSFGRGAFF
TGTGCCAGCAGTTTCGGAAGAGGAGCTTTCTTT